One and the same sample provided the 12 T cell receptor beta chains below, sequenced in a study of T cells in Graves' hyperthyroidism and ophthalmopathy. It was RNA transcripts that yielded the amplified TCR beta CDR3 regions. In the first-round RT-PCR of the TCR CDR3, the HTBI primer set was used. TCRdb re-analysed the multiplex PCR reads in MiXCR, keeping a single row per CDR3 protein. The repertoire consists of hundreds of thousands of distinct CDR3 sequences, with over 35% occurring once and the leading ten covering 7.5% to 9.5%. Specimen: blood. The source of these receptors is a man younger than 30 with Graves' hyperthyroidism.

This clonotype has more than one count but fewer than ten. This CDR3 reads CSARGDARGEQYF. The CDR3 region has the DNA TGCAGTGCTAGGGGGGACGCCCGAGGGGAGCAGTACTTC. The chain has TRBV20-1 and TRBJ2-7; the D gene could be TRBD1 or TRBD2 (5 bases each). The V and J ends lost 3 bases and 7 bases respectively, with 16 bases between them. The CDR3 has 13 residues. From germline, CDR1 is DFQATT and CDR2 SNEGSKA (reference sequence).

This clonotype was counted a few times. CDR3 nucleotides: TGTGCCAGCAGTTTTCGGCCGGGACAGGGTCACCACGAGCAGTACTTC. It translates to CASSFRPGQGHHEQYF. The chain is built from TRBV7-6 and TRBJ2-7; 9 nucleotides agree with TRBD1. Trimming at V came to 6 bases and at J to 5 bases, leaving 14 bases not matched to a gene. CDR3 length: 16 amino acids. CDR1 is SGHVS and CDR2 is FNYEAQ in the germline V gene.

This clonotype was detected a few times. In DNA, the CDR3 is TGTGCCAGCAGGCCGACTGGGCAGGGGACCTACGAGCAGTACTTC. This gives the protein CASRPTGQGTYEQYF. The chain recombines TRBV2 with TRBJ2-7; D is perhaps TRBD1 (6 bases). CDR3 length: 15 amino acids. Germline CDR1 is SNHLY and CDR2 is FYNNEI. V was clipped by 6 bases and J by 2 bases, with 17 bases between them. The full variable domain, completed using reference TRBV2 and TRBJ2-7, is EPEVTQTPSHQVTQMGQEVILRCVPISNHLYFYWYRQILGQKVEFLVSFYNNEISEKSEIFDDQFSVERPDGSNFTLKIRSTKLEDSAMYFCASRPTGQGTYEQYFGPGTRLTVT.

The chain links TRBV6-5 to TRBJ2-2; D is perhaps TRBD2 (6 bases). CDR1 and CDR2 from the germline V gene are MNHEY and SVGAGI. V lost 2 bases, J lost 2 bases, and 18 bases lay in between. The CDR3 is made up of 18 amino acids. Written as DNA, the CDR3 is TGTGCCAGCAGTTACCCCGCCATGGAGGGGTCAAACACCGGGGAGCTGTTTTTT. Its translation: CASSYPAMEGSNTGELFF.

This clonotype was counted at least ten times. The chain has TRBV10-3 and TRBJ1-1; D possibly corresponds to TRBD1 (5 bases). There are 11 residues in the CDR3. V was pared by 8 bases and J by 8 bases, with 12 bases between. Germline V gives CDR1 ENHRY, CDR2 SYGVKD. CDR3 DNA sequence: TGTGCCATCCGGAACGACAGAGAAGCTTTCTTT. Amino acids: CAIRNDREAFF.

This clonotype has a handful of counts. The chain recombines TRBV7-2 with TRBJ2-7; D might be TRBD2 (5 bases). Between the trimmed V and J ends, which lost 3 bases and 0 bases, there was a span of 9 bases. The germline V gene encodes CDR1 SGHTA and CDR2 FQGNSA. The CDR3 is 14 residues long. CDR3 nucleotide sequence: TGTGCCAGCAGCTTGACGAGGGCCTCCTACGAGCAGTACTTC. This encodes CASSLTRASYEQYF.

The chain uses TRBV6-5 and TRBJ2-7, with 7 positions matching TRBD1. CDR1 is MNHEY, CDR2 SVGAGI, per germline. The V and J ends lost 5 bases and 1 base, in that order; junction bases with no gene match: 8. The CDR3 has 15 residues. The CDR3 sequence is CASSPGDSKSYEQYF. The CDR3 DNA sequence: TGTGCCAGCAGTCCCGGGGACAGTAAGTCCTACGAGCAGTACTTC.

The chain recombines TRBV6-5 with TRBJ2-7, with unresolved D. From germline, CDR1 is MNHEY and CDR2 SVGAGI. CDR3 length: 14 amino acids. V lost 3 bases and J 3 bases, leaving 12 bases between the germline ends. DNA for the CDR3: TGTGCCAGCAGTTATATGCTAGATAGCTACGAGCAGTACTTC. It specifies CASSYMLDSYEQYF.

This clonotype was observed many times. The chain has TRBV9 and TRBJ1-2; D perhaps matches TRBD1 (6 bases). This CDR3 is 12 amino acids long. Germline V gene sequence: CDR1 SGDLS, CDR2 YYNGEE. V was shortened by 3 bases and J by 8 bases, with 11 bases between the two germline ends. CDR3 coding DNA: TGTGCCAGCAGCGCGGACAGCTGGGGCTACACCTTC. It codes for CASSADSWGYTF. The variable domain in full, completed from reference TRBV9 and TRBJ1-2, reads DSGVTQTPKHLITATGQRVTLRCSPRSGDLSVYWYQQSLDQGLQFLIQYYNGEERAKGNILERFSAQQFPDLHSELNLSSLELGDSALYFCASSADSWGYTFGSGTRLTVV.

This clonotype appeared a few times. J is TRBJ2-7 and V is TRBV7-3; tentatively, D is TRBD1 or TRBD2 (6 bases each). The length of the CDR3 is 15 residues. Trimming took off 5 bases at V and 6 bases at J, with 20 bases between the two ends. Germline V lookup: CDR1 SGHTA, CDR2 FQGTGA. The CDR3 protein is CASSIRGVTFLEQYF. The CDR3 DNA sequence: TGTGCCAGCAGCATAAGGGGGGTCACCTTCCTCGAGCAGTACTTC.

This clonotype was picked up many times. V and J are TRBV7-9 and TRBJ2-5; no clear D gene. The V gene lost 0 bases and the J gene lost 2 bases, with 7 bases spanning the gap. Germline V gene data show CDR1 as SEHNR and CDR2 as FQNEAQ (reference sequence). There are 14 residues in the CDR3. The CDR3 reads CASSLAATQETQYF. The CDR3 DNA is TGTGCCAGCAGCTTAGCGGCTACTCAAGAGACCCAGTACTTC. The full variable domain, with the rest looked up from reference TRBV7-9 and TRBJ2-5, is DTGVSQNPRHKITKRGQNVTFRCDPISEHNRLYWYRQTLGQGPEFLTYFQNEAQLEKSRLLSDRFSAERPKGSFSTLEIQRTEQGDSAMYLCASSLAATQETQYFGPGTRLLVL.

J is TRBJ2-5 and V is TRBV20-1; 8 positions agree with TRBD2. V shed 4 bases, J shed 3 bases, and the junction held 10 bases outside the gene matches. The CDR3 has 15 residues. Germline V gives CDR1 DFQATT, CDR2 SNEGSKA (reference sequence). In DNA form, the CDR3 reads TGCAGTGCTAATAGGCGCGGGGGGCGAGAAGAGACCCAGTACTTC. Protein sequence: CSANRRGGREETQYF.